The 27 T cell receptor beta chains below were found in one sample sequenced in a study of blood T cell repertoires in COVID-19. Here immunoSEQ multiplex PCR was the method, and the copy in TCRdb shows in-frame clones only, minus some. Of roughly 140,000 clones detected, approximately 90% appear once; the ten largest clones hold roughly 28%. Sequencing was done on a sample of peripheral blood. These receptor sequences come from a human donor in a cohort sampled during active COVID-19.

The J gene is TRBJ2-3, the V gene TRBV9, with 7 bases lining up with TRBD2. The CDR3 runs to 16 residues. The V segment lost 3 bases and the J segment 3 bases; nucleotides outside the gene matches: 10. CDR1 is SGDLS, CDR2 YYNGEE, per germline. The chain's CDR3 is CASSGSGPGGTDTQYF. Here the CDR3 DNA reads TGTGCCAGCAGCGGTAGCGGGCCCGGAGGGACAGATACGCAGTATTTT. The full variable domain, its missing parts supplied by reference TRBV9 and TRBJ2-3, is DSGVTQTPKHLITATGQRVTLRCSPRSGDLSVYWYQQSLDQGLQFLIQYYNGEERAKGNILERFSAQQFPDLHSELNLSSLELGDSALYFCASSGSGPGGTDTQYFGPGTRLTVL.

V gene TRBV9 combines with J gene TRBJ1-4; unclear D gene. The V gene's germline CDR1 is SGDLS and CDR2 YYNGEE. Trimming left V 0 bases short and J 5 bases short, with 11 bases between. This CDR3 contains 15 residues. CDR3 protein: CASSVGTLPNEKLFF. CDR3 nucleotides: TGTGCCAGCAGCGTAGGTACCCTACCCAATGAAAAACTGTTTTTT.

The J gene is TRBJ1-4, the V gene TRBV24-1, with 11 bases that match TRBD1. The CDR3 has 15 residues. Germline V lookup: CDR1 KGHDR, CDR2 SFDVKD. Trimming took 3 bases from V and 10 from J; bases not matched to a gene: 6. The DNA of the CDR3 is TGTGCCACCAGTGATGCGGGACAGGGGGAGGGAAAACTGTTTTTT. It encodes CATSDAGQGEGKLFF.

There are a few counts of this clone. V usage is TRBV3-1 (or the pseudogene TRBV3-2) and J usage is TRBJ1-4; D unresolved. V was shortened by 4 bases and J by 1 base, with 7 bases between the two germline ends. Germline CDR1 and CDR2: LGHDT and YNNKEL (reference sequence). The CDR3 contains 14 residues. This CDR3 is CASSPERTNEKLFF. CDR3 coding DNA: TGTGCCAGCAGCCCAGAGCGAACTAATGAAAAACTGTTTTTT.

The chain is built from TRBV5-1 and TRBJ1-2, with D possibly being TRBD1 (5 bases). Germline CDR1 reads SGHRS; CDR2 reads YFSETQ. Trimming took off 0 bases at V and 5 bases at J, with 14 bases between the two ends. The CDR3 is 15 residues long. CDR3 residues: CASSLAPTALYGYTF. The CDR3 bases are TGCGCCAGCAGCTTGGCCCCGACAGCCCTTTATGGCTACACCTTC.

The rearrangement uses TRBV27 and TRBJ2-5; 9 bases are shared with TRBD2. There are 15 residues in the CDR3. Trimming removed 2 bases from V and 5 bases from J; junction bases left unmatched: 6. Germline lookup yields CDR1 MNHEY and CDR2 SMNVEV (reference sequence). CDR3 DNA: TGTGCCAGCAGTTTAACGGCTAGCGGGGTGGAGACCCAGTACTTC. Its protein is CASSLTASGVETQYF.

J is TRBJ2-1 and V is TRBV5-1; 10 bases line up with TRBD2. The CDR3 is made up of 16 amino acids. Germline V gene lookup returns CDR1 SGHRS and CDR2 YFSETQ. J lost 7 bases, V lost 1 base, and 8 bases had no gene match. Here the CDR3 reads CASSLTSGATRNEQFF. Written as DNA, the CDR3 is TGCGCCAGCAGCTTGACTAGCGGGGCCACCAGGAATGAGCAGTTCTTC. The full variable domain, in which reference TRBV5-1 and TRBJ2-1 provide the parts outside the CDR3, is KAGVTQTPRYLIKTRGQQVTLSCSPISGHRSVSWYQQTPGQGLQFLFEYFSETQRNKGNFPGRFSGRQFSNSRSEMNVSTLELGDSALYLCASSLTSGATRNEQFFGPGTRLTVL.

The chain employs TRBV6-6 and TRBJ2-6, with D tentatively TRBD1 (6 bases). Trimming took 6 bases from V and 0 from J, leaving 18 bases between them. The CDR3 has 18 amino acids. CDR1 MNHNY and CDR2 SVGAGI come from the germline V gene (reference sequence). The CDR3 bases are TGTGCCAGCAGACGAGAGTGGGACACATCCTCTGGGGCCAACGTCCTGACTTTC. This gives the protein CASRREWDTSSGANVLTF.

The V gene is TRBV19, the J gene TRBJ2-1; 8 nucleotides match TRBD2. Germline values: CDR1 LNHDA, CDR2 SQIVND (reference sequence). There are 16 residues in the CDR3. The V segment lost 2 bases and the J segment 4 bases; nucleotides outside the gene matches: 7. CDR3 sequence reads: CASSIQLAVKYNEQFF. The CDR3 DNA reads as TGTGCCAGTAGTATACAACTAGCGGTGAAGTACAATGAGCAGTTCTTC.

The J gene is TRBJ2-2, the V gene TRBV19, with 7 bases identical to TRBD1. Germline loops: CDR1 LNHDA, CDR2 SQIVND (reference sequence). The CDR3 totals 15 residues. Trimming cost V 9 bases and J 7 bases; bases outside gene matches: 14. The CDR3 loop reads CASRPRQQGHGELFF. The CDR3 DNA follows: TGTGCCAGCCGGCCCCGCCAACAGGGGCACGGGGAGCTGTTTTTT.

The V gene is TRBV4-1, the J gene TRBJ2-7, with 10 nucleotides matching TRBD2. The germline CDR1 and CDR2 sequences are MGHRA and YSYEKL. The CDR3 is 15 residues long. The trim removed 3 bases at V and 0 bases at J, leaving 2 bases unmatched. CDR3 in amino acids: CASSHERGGSYEQYF. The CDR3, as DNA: TGCGCCAGCAGCCACGAGCGGGGGGGCTCCTACGAGCAGTACTTC.

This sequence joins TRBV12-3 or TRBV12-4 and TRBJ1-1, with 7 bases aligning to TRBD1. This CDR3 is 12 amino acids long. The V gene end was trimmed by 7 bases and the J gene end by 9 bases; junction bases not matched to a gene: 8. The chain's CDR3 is CASNRQGTKAFF. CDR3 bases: TGTGCCAGCAACCGACAGGGTACTAAAGCTTTCTTT.

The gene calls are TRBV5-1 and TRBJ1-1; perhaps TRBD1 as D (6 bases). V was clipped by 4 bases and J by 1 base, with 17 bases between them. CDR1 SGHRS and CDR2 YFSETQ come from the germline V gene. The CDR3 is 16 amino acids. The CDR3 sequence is CASSLLPLTGNTEAFF. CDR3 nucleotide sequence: TGCGCCAGCAGCCTTCTCCCTTTGACAGGGAACACTGAAGCTTTCTTT.

CDR3 loop: CASSGSGGLTQYF. CDR3 sequence (DNA): TGTGCCAGCAGTGGTAGCGGGGGTCTTACCCAGTACTTC. V gene TRBV12-3 or TRBV12-4 combines with J gene TRBJ2-5, with 9 nucleotides matching TRBD2. CDR3 size: 13 residues. The trim removed 5 bases at V and 8 bases at J, leaving 6 bases unmatched.

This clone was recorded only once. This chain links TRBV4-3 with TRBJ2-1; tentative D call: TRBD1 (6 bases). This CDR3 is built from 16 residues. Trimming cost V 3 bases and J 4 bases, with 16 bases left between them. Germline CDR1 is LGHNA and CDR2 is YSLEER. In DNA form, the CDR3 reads TGCGCCAGCAGCCAGGACAGTTATGGGGAATACAATGAGCAGTTCTTC. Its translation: CASSQDSYGEYNEQFF.

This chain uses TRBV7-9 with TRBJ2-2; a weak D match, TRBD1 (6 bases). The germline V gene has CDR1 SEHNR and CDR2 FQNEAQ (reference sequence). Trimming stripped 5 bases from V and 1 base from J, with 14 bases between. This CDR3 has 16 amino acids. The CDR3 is CASSPLRRGNTGELFF. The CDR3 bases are TGTGCCAGCAGCCCCCTTCGCAGGGGGAACACCGGGGAGCTGTTTTTT.

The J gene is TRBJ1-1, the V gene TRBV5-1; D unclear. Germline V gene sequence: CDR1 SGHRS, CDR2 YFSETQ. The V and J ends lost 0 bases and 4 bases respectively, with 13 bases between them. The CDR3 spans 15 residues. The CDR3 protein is CASSLGNTVVTEAFF. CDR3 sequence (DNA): TGCGCCAGCAGCTTGGGTAATACGGTTGTCACTGAAGCTTTCTTT.

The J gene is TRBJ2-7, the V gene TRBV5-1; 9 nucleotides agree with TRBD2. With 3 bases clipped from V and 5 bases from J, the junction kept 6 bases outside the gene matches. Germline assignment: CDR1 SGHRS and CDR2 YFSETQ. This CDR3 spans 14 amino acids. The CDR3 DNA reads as TGCGCCAGCAGCTCGACTAGCGGAGTTGACGAGCAGTACTTC. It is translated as CASSSTSGVDEQYF.

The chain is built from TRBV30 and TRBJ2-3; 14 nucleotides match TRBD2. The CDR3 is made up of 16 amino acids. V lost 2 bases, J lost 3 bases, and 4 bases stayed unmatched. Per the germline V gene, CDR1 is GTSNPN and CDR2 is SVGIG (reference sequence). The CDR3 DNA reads TGTGCCTGGAGTCCGGGACTAGCGGGGGCAACAGATACGCAGTATTTT. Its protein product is CAWSPGLAGATDTQYF. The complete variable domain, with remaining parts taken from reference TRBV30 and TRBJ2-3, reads SQTIHQWPATLVQPVGSPLSLECTVEGTSNPNLYWYRQAAGRGLQLLFYSVGIGQISSEVPQNLSASRPQDRQFILSSKKLLLSDSGFYLCAWSPGLAGATDTQYFGPGTRLTVL.

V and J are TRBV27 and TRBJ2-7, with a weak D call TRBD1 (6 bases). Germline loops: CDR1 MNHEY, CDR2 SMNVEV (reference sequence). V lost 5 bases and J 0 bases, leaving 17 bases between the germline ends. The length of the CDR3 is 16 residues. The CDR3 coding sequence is TGTGCCAGCAGTCCCCGACAGGTACTGAGCTCCTACGAGCAGTACTTC. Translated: CASSPRQVLSSYEQYF.

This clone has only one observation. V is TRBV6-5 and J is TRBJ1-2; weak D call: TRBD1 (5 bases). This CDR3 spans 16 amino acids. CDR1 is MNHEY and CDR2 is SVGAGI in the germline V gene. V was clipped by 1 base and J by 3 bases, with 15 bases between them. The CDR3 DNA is TGTGCCAGCAGTTACTGGGCCAGGGCTACAGACTATGGCTACACCTTC. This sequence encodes CASSYWARATDYGYTF.

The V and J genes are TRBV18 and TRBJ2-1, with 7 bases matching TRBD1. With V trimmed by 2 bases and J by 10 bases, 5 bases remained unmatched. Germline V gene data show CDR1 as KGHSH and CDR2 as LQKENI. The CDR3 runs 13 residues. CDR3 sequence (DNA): TGTGCCAGCTCACCAAGTCTGGACAGGGAGCAGTTCTTC. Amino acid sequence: CASSPSLDREQFF.

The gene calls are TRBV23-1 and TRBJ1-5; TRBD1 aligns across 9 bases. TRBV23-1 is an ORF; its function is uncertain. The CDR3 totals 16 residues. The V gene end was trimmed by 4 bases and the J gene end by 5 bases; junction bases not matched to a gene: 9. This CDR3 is CASSLPWTGDHQPQHF. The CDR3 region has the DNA TGCGCCAGCAGTCTACCCTGGACAGGGGACCATCAGCCCCAGCATTTT.

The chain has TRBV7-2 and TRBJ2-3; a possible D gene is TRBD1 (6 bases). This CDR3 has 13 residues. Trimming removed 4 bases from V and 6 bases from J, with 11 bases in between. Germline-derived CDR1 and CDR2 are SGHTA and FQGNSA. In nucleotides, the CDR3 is TGTGCCAGCAGCTCTCACAGGGACGATACGCAGTATTTT. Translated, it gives CASSSHRDDTQYF. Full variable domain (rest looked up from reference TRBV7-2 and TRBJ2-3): GAGVSQSPSNKVTEKGKDVELRCDPISGHTALYWYRQSLGQGLEFLIYFQGNSAPDKSGLPSDRFSAERTGGSVSTLTIQRTQQEDSAVYLCASSSHRDDTQYFGPGTRLTVL.

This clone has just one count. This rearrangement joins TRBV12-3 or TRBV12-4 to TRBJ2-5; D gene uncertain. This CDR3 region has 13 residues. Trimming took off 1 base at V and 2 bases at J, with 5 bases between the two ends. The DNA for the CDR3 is TGTGCCAGCAGTTTAGGAGAACAAGAGACCCAGTACTTC. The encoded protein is CASSLGEQETQYF.

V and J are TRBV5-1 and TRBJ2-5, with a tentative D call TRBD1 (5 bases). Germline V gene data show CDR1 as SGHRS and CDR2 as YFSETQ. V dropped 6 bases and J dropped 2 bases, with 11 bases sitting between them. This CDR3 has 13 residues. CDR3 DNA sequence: TGCGCCAGCACGCTGGACAAACAAGAGACCCAGTACTTC. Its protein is CASTLDKQETQYF.

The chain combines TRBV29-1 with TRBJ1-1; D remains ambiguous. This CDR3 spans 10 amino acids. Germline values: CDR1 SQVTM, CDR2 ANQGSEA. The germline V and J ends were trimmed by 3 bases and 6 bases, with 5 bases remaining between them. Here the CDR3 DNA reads TGCAGCGTTGACACGGCTGAAGCTTTCTTT. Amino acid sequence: CSVDTAEAFF.